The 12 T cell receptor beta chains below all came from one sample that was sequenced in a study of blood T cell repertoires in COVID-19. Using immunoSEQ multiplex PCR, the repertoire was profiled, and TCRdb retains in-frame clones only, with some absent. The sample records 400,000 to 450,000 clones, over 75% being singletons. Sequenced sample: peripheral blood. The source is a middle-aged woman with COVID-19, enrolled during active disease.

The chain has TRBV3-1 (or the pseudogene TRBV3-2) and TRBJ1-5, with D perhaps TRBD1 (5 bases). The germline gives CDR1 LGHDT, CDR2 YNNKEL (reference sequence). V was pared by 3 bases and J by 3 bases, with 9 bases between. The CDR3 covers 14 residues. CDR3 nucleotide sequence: TGTGCCAGCAGCCACGGGGGGATCAATCAGCCCCAGCATTTT. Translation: CASSHGGINQPQHF.

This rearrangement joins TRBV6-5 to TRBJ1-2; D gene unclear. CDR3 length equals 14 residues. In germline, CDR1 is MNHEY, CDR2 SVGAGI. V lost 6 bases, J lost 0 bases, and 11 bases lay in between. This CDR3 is CASRAFLANYGYTF. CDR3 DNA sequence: TGTGCCAGCAGAGCCTTTTTAGCTAACTATGGCTACACCTTC.

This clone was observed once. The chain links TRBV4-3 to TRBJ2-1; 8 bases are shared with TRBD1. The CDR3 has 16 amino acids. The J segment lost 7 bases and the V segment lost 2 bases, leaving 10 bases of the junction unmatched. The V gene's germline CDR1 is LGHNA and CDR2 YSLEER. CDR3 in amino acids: CASSQSAGGSLNEQFF. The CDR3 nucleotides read TGCGCCAGCAGCCAATCAGCAGGGGGCTCTCTTAATGAGCAGTTCTTC.

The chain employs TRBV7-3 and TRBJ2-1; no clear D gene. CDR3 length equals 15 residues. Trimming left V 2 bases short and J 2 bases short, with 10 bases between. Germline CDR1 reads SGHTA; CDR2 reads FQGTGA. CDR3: CASSLGPMAYNEQFF. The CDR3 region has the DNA TGTGCCAGCAGCTTAGGGCCCATGGCCTACAATGAGCAGTTCTTC.

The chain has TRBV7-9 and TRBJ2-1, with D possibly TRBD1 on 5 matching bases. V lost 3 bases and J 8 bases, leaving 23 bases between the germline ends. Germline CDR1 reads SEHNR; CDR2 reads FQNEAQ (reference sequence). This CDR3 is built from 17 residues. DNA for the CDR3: TGTGCCAGCAGCTTTAAAGCCCTGCGTCAGGGAATGGATGAGCAGTTCTTC. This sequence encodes CASSFKALRQGMDEQFF. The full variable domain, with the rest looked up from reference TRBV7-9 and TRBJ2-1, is DTGVSQNPRHKITKRGQNVTFRCDPISEHNRLYWYRQTLGQGPEFLTYFQNEAQLEKSRLLSDRFSAERPKGSFSTLEIQRTEQGDSAMYLCASSFKALRQGMDEQFFGPGTRLTVL.

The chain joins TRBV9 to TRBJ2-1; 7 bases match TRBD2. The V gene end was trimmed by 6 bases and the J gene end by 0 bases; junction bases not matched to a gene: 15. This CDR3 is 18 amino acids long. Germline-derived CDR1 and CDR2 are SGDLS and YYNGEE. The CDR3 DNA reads TGTGCCAGCAACCTCGCGGGGGTGGAGGGAAGCTCCTACAATGAGCAGTTCTTC. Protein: CASNLAGVEGSSYNEQFF.

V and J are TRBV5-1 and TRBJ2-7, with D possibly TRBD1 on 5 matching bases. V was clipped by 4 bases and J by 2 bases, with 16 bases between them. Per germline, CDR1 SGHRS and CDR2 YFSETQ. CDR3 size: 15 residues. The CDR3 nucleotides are TGCGCCAGCAGCGCCAGACTGACAGTACCCTACGAGCAGTACTTC. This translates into CASSARLTVPYEQYF.

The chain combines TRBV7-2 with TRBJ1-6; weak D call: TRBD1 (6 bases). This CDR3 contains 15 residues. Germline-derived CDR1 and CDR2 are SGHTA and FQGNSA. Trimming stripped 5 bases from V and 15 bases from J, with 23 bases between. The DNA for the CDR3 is TGTGCCAGCAGCCTTTCAGGGGACATAATTCAGGGCCTCCACTTT. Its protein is CASSLSGDIIQGLHF.

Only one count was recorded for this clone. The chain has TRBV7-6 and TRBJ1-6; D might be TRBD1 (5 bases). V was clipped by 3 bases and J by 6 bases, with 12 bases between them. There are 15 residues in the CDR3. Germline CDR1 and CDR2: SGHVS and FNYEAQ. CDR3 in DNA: TGTGCCAGCAGCTTGAAGACAGCGGGTAATTCACCCCTCCACTTT. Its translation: CASSLKTAGNSPLHF.

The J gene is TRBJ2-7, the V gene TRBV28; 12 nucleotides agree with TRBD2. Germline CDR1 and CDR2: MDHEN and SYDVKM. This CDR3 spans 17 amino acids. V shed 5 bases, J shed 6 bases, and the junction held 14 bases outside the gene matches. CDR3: CASSIRLAGVIGREQYF. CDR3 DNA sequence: TGTGCCAGCAGTATCCGACTAGCGGGAGTAATCGGTCGCGAGCAGTACTTC.

This CDR3 is CASSHRGLLGTEAFF. The CDR3 coding sequence is TGTGCCAGCAGCCACAGGGGGCTGTTGGGCACTGAAGCTTTCTTT. The rearrangement uses TRBV6-5 and TRBJ1-1; TRBD1 matches 9 bases. With 6 bases clipped from V and 4 bases from J, the junction kept 9 bases outside the gene matches. Germline values: CDR1 MNHEY, CDR2 SVGAGI. The CDR3 length is 15 residues.

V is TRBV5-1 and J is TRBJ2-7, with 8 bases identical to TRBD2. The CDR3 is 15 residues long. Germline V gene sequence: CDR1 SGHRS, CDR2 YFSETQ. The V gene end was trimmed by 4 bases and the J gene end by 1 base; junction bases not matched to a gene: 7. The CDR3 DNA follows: TGCGCCAGCAGCCCGAGCGGGAGTTCGTCCTACGAGCAGTACTTC. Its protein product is CASSPSGSSSYEQYF. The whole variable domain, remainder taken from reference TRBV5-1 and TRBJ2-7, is KAGVTQTPRYLIKTRGQQVTLSCSPISGHRSVSWYQQTPGQGLQFLFEYFSETQRNKGNFPGRFSGRQFSNSRSEMNVSTLELGDSALYLCASSPSGSSSYEQYFGPGTRLTVT.